This T cell receptor beta chain was captured by sequencing in a study of cytomegalovirus exposure and HLA in healthy donors. General study points: In a later analysis, HLA-C alleles had the fewest associated TCRs, DRB1 alleles the most. Some V segments could not be told apart, so they were left out, TRBV6-2 and TRBV6-3 among them.

Primers for the PCR totalled 60 Vbeta and 13 Jbeta. Some clones are missing from TCRdb's copy, which holds only in-frame ones; the method was immunoSEQ multiplex PCR. The table records about 170,000 clones, around 81% of them present only once. This clone was counted a few times. The antigen remains unidentified. V shed 4 bases, J shed 6 bases, and the junction held 5 bases outside the gene matches. Per germline, CDR1 SNHLY and CDR2 FYNNEI. The CDR3 spans 14 residues. Donors showed nominal health when sampled, although they likely had unrecorded immune exposures. Input material: PBMCs. The rearrangement uses TRBV2 and TRBJ2-2; TRBD1 aligns across 7 bases. The receptor was derived from a woman under 30 in good health and CMV-seropositive. Written as DNA, the CDR3 is TGTGCCAGCAGTGGGCCCGGGACAGCCGGGGAGCTGTTTTTT. Protein product: CASSGPGTAGELFF.